This T cell receptor beta chain stems from a study of T-cell reconstitution after alpha-beta-depleted transplantation in children. The germline V gene has CDR1 MRHNA and CDR2 SNTAGT. The germline V and J ends were trimmed by 6 bases and 0 bases, with 8 bases remaining between them. CDR3 length: 14 amino acids. Unique molecular identifiers were incorporated during preparation of the TCRbeta library. TCRdb recomputed calls from the PCR reads with MiXCR, one row per CDR3 protein. The table includes around 200,000 distinct CDR3 sequences, roughly a tenth detected once. This clonotype was sampled from a child under two years old with acute myeloid leukemia, due to receive a stem cell transplant. The sequenced sample was PBMCs, obtained before TCRalphabeta/CD19-depleted stem cell transplant. The J gene is TRBJ1-4, the V gene TRBV6-4, with D possibly TRBD1 on 6 matching bases. CDR3 nucleotides: TGTGCCAGCAGGGACAGCACAACTAATGAAAAACTGTTTTTT. It yields the protein CASRDSTTNEKLFF.